Shown below are 14 T cell receptor beta chains from a single sample sequenced in a study of cytomegalovirus exposure and HLA in healthy donors. The study ran its PCR with 60 Vbeta and 13 Jbeta primers. Profiling relied on immunoSEQ multiplex PCR, and the TCRdb table lists in-frame clones only, not all of them. The table for this sample gives about 130,000 clones. Source material: PBMCs. The origin of the receptors is a young man in good health and CMV-seronegative.

V is TRBV5-4 and J is TRBJ2-1; 9 bases map to TRBD2. The CDR3 sequence is 15 residues long. J was trimmed by 9 bases and V by 2 bases; bases with no gene match: 9. Germline V CDR1 and CDR2: SGHNT, YYREEE (reference sequence). The CDR3 protein is CASSLRIAGEGEQFF. The CDR3 DNA is TGTGCCAGCAGCTTACGGATAGCGGGAGAGGGTGAGCAGTTCTTC.

The chain links TRBV5-1 to TRBJ2-5, with D maybe TRBD1 (6 bases). This CDR3 has 14 amino acids. Trimming shortened V by 4 bases and J by 2 bases, and 12 bases separated the two germline ends. Germline assignment: CDR1 SGHRS and CDR2 YFSETQ. CDR3 region: CASSSSGVQETQYF. As DNA, the CDR3 is TGCGCCAGCAGCAGCTCAGGGGTACAAGAGACCCAGTACTTC.

V and J are TRBV6-5 and TRBJ2-7; D unclear. The CDR3 is 14 amino acids. Trimming shortened V by 6 bases and J by 0 bases, and 12 bases separated the two germline ends. Germline V gene sequence: CDR1 MNHEY, CDR2 SVGAGI. CDR3: CASRVPGNSYEQYF. In nucleotides, the CDR3 is TGTGCCAGCAGGGTACCAGGAAACTCCTACGAGCAGTACTTC.

This rearrangement joins TRBV27 to TRBJ2-7; 7 bases agree with TRBD1. Germline CDR1 is MNHEY and CDR2 is SMNVEV (reference sequence). The V segment lost 7 bases and the J segment 4 bases; nucleotides outside the gene matches: 13. The CDR3 length is 15 residues. This CDR3 reads CASTKGEGARYEQYF. The DNA of the CDR3 is TGTGCCAGCACTAAAGGAGAGGGGGCAAGGTACGAGCAGTACTTC.

The V gene is TRBV11-2, the J gene TRBJ2-1; 7 bases align to TRBD2. The CDR3 runs 12 residues. Germline V lookup: CDR1 SGHAT, CDR2 FQNNGV. J gave up 8 bases and V 4 bases, and 2 bases lay outside the gene matches. The CDR3 DNA is TGTGCCAGCAGCTCCGGACTAGATGAGCAGTTCTTC. It yields the protein CASSSGLDEQFF.

The V gene is TRBV7-2, the J gene TRBJ1-3, with D perhaps TRBD1 (6 bases). The V gene's germline CDR1 is SGHTA and CDR2 FQGNSA. This CDR3 is 18 amino acids long. V was trimmed by 3 bases and J by 2 bases, leaving 20 bases between them. CDR3 sequence (DNA): TGTGCCAGCAGCTTCGTGGTCACAGGGACTAGCCCTGGAAACACCATATATTTT. As protein: CASSFVVTGTSPGNTIYF.

This sequence joins TRBV28 and TRBJ2-7; D is possibly TRBD2 (5 bases). The CDR3 runs 14 residues. Germline CDR1 reads MDHEN; CDR2 reads SYDVKM. V lost 0 bases and J 5 bases, leaving 11 bases between the germline ends. This CDR3 is CASSLWVIGDEQYF. The CDR3 coding sequence is TGTGCCAGCAGTTTATGGGTTATCGGGGACGAGCAGTACTTC.

This sequence joins TRBV11-2 and TRBJ1-2, with unresolved D. Germline V lookup: CDR1 SGHAT, CDR2 FQNNGV. The V gene lost 5 bases and the J gene lost 6 bases, with 19 bases spanning the gap. This CDR3 is built from 15 residues. The chain's CDR3 is CASSLKPLGEDGYTF. The DNA of the CDR3 is TGTGCCAGCAGCCTTAAGCCTCTGGGAGAGGATGGCTACACCTTC.

The V call is TRBV27, the J call TRBJ1-2, with 9 bases fitting TRBD1. Germline CDR1 and CDR2: MNHEY and SMNVEV (reference sequence). The trim removed 5 bases at V and 6 bases at J, leaving 10 bases unmatched. CDR3 size: 15 residues. CDR3 sequence (DNA): TGTGCCAGCAGTCCACCGGGACAGGGCTTCGATGGCTACACCTTC. It encodes CASSPPGQGFDGYTF.

CDR3 nucleotide sequence: TGCGCCAGCAGCTTGAGGGGCACGCGGGGAGATACGCAGTATTTT. This gives the protein CASSLRGTRGDTQYF. The chain joins TRBV5-1 to TRBJ2-3; D possibly corresponds to TRBD2 (6 bases). Germline V CDR1 and CDR2: SGHRS, YFSETQ. The CDR3 is made up of 15 amino acids. The V and J ends lost 1 base and 5 bases respectively, with 14 bases between them.

The chain has TRBV6-5 and TRBJ2-1; the D gene is possibly TRBD2 (6 bases). The CDR3 runs to 15 residues. V lost 2 bases to trimming and J lost 0 bases, with 8 bases between them. Germline V gene lookup returns CDR1 MNHEY and CDR2 SVGAGI. CDR3 in DNA: TGTGCCAGCAGTTACGGCGGGATCTCCTACAATGAGCAGTTCTTC. Translated, it gives CASSYGGISYNEQFF.

The V call is TRBV5-1, the J call TRBJ2-7; 8 positions match TRBD1. V lost 4 bases and J lost 2; bases outside the gene matches: 2. The germline V gene has CDR1 SGHRS and CDR2 YFSETQ. The CDR3 is made up of 13 amino acids. CDR3 amino acids: CASSVGQAYEQYF. CDR3 nucleotides: TGCGCCAGCAGCGTGGGACAGGCCTACGAGCAGTACTTC.

The chain has TRBV28 and TRBJ1-1; the match to TRBD1 covers 9 bases. V trimming: 7 bases; J trimming: 6 bases; junction bases outside the gene matches: 9. Germline V gene lookup returns CDR1 MDHEN and CDR2 SYDVKM. There are 14 residues in the CDR3. CDR3 in DNA: TGTGCCAGCAATCTACAGGGGGCGTGGGCTGAAGCTTTCTTT. Translation gives CASNLQGAWAEAFF.

The V and J genes are TRBV6-5 and TRBJ1-1; D unclear. Germline assignment: CDR1 MNHEY and CDR2 SVGAGI. Trimming took off 4 bases at V and 5 bases at J, with 5 bases between the two ends. This CDR3 has 11 amino acids. The chain's CDR3 is CASSFGTEAFF. The CDR3 nucleotides are TGTGCCAGCAGTTTCGGTACTGAAGCTTTCTTT.